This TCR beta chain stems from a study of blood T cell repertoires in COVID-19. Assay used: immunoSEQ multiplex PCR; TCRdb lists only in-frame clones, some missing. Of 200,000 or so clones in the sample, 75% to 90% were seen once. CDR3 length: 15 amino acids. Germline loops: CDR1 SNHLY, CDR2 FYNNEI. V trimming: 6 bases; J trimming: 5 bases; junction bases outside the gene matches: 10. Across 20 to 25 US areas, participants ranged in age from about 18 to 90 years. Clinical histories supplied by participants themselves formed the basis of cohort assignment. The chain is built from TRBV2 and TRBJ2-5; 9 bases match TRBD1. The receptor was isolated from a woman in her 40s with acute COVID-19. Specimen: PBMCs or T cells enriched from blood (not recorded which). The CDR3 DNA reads TGTGCCAGCAGAGTTGAACAGGGGGCCGGGGAGACCCAGTACTTC. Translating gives CASRVEQGAGETQYF.